The 10 T cell receptor beta chains below come from one sample, sequenced in a study of cytomegalovirus exposure and HLA in healthy donors. Primers included in the PCR were 60 Vbeta and 13 Jbeta primers. Sequencing was performed with immunoSEQ multiplex PCR; in TCRdb, only in-frame clones are kept and a portion is missing. The sample yields under 70,000 clones, 80% to 90% seen once. Source material: PBMCs. All receptors come from a woman aged 25 to 45 in good health and CMV-seronegative.

The rearrangement links TRBV19 to TRBJ1-2; 7 nucleotides agree with TRBD1. CDR1 and CDR2 (germline): LNHDA, SQIVND (reference sequence). The CDR3 contains 15 residues. J lost 2 bases, V lost 4 bases, and 7 bases had no gene match. CDR3 residues: CASSTRQGENYGYTF. Here the CDR3 DNA reads TGTGCCAGTAGTACTCGACAGGGAGAAAACTATGGCTACACCTTC. The whole variable domain, remainder taken from reference TRBV19 and TRBJ1-2, is DGGITQSPKYLFRKEGQNVTLSCEQNLNHDAMYWYRQDPGQGLRLIYYSQIVNDFQKGDIAEGYSVSREKKESFPLTVTSAQKNPTAFYLCASSTRQGENYGYTFGSGTRLTVV.

V and J are TRBV28 and TRBJ1-2, with TRBD1 matching over 8 bases. With 6 bases clipped from V and 6 bases from J, the junction kept 9 bases outside the gene matches. The germline gives CDR1 MDHEN, CDR2 SYDVKM. This CDR3 spans 14 amino acids. The CDR3 bases are TGTGCCAGCAGCTCTCGGACAGGGAGGGATGGCTACACCTTC. Its protein is CASSSRTGRDGYTF.

This chain connects TRBV7-9 to TRBJ2-3; 8 positions agree with TRBD1. The CDR3 consists of 15 residues. CDR1 is SEHNR, CDR2 FQNEAQ, per germline (reference sequence). The junction had 6 bases not matched to a gene; V was cut back by 5 bases and J by 2 bases. The CDR3 coding sequence is TGTGCCAGCAGCAGAGGACAGGGTAACACAGATACGCAGTATTTT. Protein sequence: CASSRGQGNTDTQYF.

The gene calls are TRBV7-2 and TRBJ2-7; 10 bases align to TRBD2. Per the germline V gene, CDR1 is SGHTA and CDR2 is FQGNSA. V lost 5 bases and J lost 0; bases outside the gene matches: 13. The CDR3 covers 18 residues. The CDR3 is CASSDRSTGTSASYEQYF. DNA of the CDR3: TGTGCCAGCAGCGATCGTAGCACCGGGACTAGCGCCTCCTACGAGCAGTACTTC.

The J gene is TRBJ2-2, the V gene TRBV4-1; tentatively, D is TRBD2 (7 bases). This CDR3 is built from 16 residues. Germline V CDR1 and CDR2: MGHRA, YSYEKL. The V end lost 1 base, the J end lost 2 bases, and 11 bases lay between the germline ends. As DNA, the CDR3 is TGCGCCAGCAGCCAAGGGAGGGGGGGAAACACCGGGGAGCTGTTTTTT. Its translation: CASSQGRGGNTGELFF.

The chain joins TRBV14 to TRBJ2-5, with D maybe TRBD2 (6 bases). Germline V gene sequence: CDR1 SGHDN, CDR2 FVKESK. V lost 3 bases to trimming and J lost 11 bases, with 25 bases between them. This CDR3 is built from 16 residues. The CDR3 DNA reads as TGTGCCAGCAGCCAGAGAGAGGGCCTAGCGCCTATAGAGCAGTACTTC. Protein product: CASSQREGLAPIEQYF.

The chain combines TRBV9 with TRBJ2-1; possibly TRBD2 for D (6 bases). The CDR3 has 16 residues. Germline V CDR1 and CDR2: SGDLS, YYNGEE. V lost 0 bases to trimming and J lost 3 bases, with 13 bases between them. The CDR3 loop is CASSVEGGGSYNEQFF. CDR3 sequence (DNA): TGTGCCAGCAGCGTAGAGGGAGGCGGAAGCTACAATGAGCAGTTCTTC.

This clone was seen more than once but under ten times. V usage is TRBV25-1 and J usage is TRBJ1-1, with 9 nucleotides matching TRBD1. The CDR3 totals 16 residues. Germline V gives CDR1 MGHDK, CDR2 SYGVNS. V lost 1 base, J lost 3 bases, and 6 bases stayed unmatched. CDR3 in amino acids: CASSESDRGGDTEAFF. In DNA form, the CDR3 reads TGTGCCAGCAGTGAATCGGACAGGGGAGGAGACACTGAAGCTTTCTTT.

This chain joins TRBV19 and TRBJ1-2, with D possibly matching TRBD1 (6 bases). V dropped 3 bases and J dropped 0 bases, with 8 bases sitting between them. This CDR3 contains 14 residues. Germline V gives CDR1 LNHDA, CDR2 SQIVND (reference sequence). In nucleotides, the CDR3 is TGTGCCAGTAGTATCAGGGGAGCTAACTATGGCTACACCTTC. It translates to CASSIRGANYGYTF.

The CDR3 nucleotides read TGTGCCAGCAGCCTGCACGGGGGGAGGTCAGATACGCAGTATTTT. It yields the protein CASSLHGGRSDTQYF. The chain recombines TRBV7-9 with TRBJ2-3; TRBD2 matches 7 bases. This CDR3 is 15 amino acids long. The trim removed 5 bases at V and 4 bases at J, leaving 9 bases unmatched. Germline V gives CDR1 SEHNR, CDR2 FQNEAQ (reference sequence).